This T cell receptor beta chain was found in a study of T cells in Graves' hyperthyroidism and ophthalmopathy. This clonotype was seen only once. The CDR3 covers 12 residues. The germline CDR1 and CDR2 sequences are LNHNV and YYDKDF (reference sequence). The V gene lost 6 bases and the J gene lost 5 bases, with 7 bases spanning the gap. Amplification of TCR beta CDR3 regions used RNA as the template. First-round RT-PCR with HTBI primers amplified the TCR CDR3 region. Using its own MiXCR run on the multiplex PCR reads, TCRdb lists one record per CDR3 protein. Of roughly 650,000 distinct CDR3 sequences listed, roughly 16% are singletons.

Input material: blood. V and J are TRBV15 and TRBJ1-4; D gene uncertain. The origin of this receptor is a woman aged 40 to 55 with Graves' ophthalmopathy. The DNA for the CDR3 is TGTGCCACCAGTACGGAAAATGAAAAACTGTTTTTT. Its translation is CATSTENEKLFF.